The T cell receptor (beta chain) under discussion was sequenced for a study of blood T cells in healthy people across ages. General study findings and limits: More naive CD4+ cells and higher diversity were found in long-lived than in aged donors.

The length of the CDR3 is 18 residues. Germline V gene data show CDR1 as SGHVS and CDR2 as FQNEAQ. V shed 3 bases, J shed 3 bases, and the junction held 8 bases outside the gene matches. The second PCR ran about 6 to 12 cycles with a sample-barcoded 5' primer and J-beta primers. TCRdb independently ran MiXCR on the 5' RACE reads; one entry per CDR3 protein. In the table there are 1,500,000 or so distinct CDR3 sequences, 45% to 70% of which are singletons. The donors, all healthy, were Caucasians living in Russia, aged roughly 6 to 100. With regard to this clonotype: Its target is not known.

The rearrangement joins TRBV7-8 to TRBJ2-1, with 13 bases lining up with TRBD2. The origin of this receptor is a man aged 18 to 29 in good health. Specimen: blood. For the CDR3, the DNA is TGTGCCAGCAGCTTGCGCCTCGGGACTAGCGGGATCTACAATGAGCAGTTCTTC. Encoded protein: CASSLRLGTSGIYNEQFF.